This T cell receptor beta chain was sequenced in a study of CD8+ T cells in alopecia areata. Study findings and constraints: During tofacitinib treatment, many expanded lesional clones remained in scalp and blood.

The CDR3 loop spans 19 amino acids. Deletions cut 2 bases from V and 0 bases from J, with 17 bases between. The germline gives CDR1 SEHNR, CDR2 FQNEAQ (reference sequence). Indicated treatment: oral pan-JAK inhibitor, 5-10 mg twice daily. Sequencing used cDNA as its template, made by extracting RNA and reverse transcribing it. Some clones are missing from TCRdb's copy, which holds only in-frame ones; the method was immunoSEQ multiplex PCR. There are 200,000 to 250,000 clones in the sample; 30% to 40% occur only once, and more than 0.4% lies in the top ten. This clone was seen at least ten times. As yet, its antigen is unknown.

The receptor was isolated from a human donor with alopecia areata. This chain links TRBV7-9 with TRBJ2-6; perhaps TRBD1 as D (5 bases). The specimen comprised CD4+ T cells sorted from blood, sampled at approximately week 30, from a patient treated with tofacitinib. The CDR3 reads CASSLSFGRANSGANVLTF. The CDR3 DNA reads as TGTGCCAGCAGCTTAAGTTTCGGCAGGGCCAACTCTGGGGCCAACGTCCTGACTTTC.